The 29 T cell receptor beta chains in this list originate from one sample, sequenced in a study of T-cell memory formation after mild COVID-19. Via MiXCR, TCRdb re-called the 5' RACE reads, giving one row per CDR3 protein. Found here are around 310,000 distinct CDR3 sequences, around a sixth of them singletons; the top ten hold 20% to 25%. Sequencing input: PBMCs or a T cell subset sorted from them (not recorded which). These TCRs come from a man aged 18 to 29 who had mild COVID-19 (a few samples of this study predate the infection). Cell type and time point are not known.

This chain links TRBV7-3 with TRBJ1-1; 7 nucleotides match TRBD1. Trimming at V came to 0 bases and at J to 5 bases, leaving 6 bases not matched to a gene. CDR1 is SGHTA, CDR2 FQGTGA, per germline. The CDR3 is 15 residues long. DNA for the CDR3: TGTGCCAGCAGCTTAACCAGGGGGATCGGGACTGAAGCTTTCTTT. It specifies CASSLTRGIGTEAFF.

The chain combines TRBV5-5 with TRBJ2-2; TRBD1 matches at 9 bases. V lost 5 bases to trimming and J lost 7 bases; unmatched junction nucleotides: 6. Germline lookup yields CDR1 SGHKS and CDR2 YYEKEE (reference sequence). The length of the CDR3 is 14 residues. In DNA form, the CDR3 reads TGTGCCAGCAGGCCACAGGGGGCTCGCGGGGAGCTGTTTTTT. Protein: CASRPQGARGELFF.

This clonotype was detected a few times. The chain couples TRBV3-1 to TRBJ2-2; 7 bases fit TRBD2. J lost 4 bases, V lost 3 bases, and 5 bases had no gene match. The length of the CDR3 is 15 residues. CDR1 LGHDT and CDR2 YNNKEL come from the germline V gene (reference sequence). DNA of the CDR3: TGTGCCAGCAGCCACGGTCGCGGGGGCACCGGGGAGCTGTTTTTT. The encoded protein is CASSHGRGGTGELFF.

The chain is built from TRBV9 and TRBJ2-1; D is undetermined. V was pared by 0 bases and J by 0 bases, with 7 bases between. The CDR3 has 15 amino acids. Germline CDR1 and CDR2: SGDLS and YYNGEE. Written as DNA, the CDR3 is TGTGCCAGCAGCGTAGGGGCGATCTCCTACAATGAGCAGTTCTTC. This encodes CASSVGAISYNEQFF.

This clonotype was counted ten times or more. The CDR3 here is CASGFPQIEAFF. CDR3 coding DNA: TGTGCTAGTGGTTTCCCTCAGATAGAAGCTTTCTTT. This chain connects TRBV12-5 to TRBJ1-1; D remains ambiguous. Trimming shortened V by 3 bases and J by 8 bases, and 10 bases separated the two germline ends. Germline V gene lookup returns CDR1 LGHNT and CDR2 FRNRAP. The length of the CDR3 is 12 residues.

This CDR3 is CSALRETQYF. For the CDR3, the DNA is TGCAGTGCTCTCAGAGAGACCCAGTACTTC. V usage is TRBV20-1 and J usage is TRBJ2-5; D remains unclear. Germline loops: CDR1 DFQATT, CDR2 SNEGSKA (reference sequence). V was pared by 5 bases and J by 4 bases, with 5 bases between. The CDR3 has 10 residues.

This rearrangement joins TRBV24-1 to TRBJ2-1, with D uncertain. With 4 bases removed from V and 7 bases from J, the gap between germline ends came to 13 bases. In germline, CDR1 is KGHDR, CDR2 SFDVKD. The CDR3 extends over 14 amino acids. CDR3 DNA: TGTGCCACCAGTGAGACTCTCCTGCGGAATGAGCAGTTCTTC. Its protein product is CATSETLLRNEQFF.

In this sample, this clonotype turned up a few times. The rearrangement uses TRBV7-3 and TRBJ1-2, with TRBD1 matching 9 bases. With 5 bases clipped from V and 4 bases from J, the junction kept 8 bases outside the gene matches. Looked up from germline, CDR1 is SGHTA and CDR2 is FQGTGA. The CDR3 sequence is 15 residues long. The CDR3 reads CASSQQGAGGYGYTF. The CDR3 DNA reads TGTGCCAGCAGCCAACAGGGGGCAGGCGGCTATGGCTACACCTTC.

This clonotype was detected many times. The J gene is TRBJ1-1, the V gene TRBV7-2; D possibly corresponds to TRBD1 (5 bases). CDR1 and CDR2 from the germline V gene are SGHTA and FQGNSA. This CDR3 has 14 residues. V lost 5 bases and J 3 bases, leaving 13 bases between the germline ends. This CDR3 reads CASSPYGGDTEAFF. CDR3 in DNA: TGTGCCAGCAGCCCCTATGGGGGGGACACTGAAGCTTTCTTT.

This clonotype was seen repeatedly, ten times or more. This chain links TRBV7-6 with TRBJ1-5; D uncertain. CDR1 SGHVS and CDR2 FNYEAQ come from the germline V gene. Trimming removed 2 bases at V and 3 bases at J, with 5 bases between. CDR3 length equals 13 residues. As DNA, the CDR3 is TGTGCCAGCAGCTTAACGGTCAATCAGCCCCAGCATTTT. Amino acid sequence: CASSLTVNQPQHF. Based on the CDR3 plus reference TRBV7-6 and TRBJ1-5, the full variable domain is GAGVSQSPRYKVTKRGQDVALRCDPISGHVSLYWYRQALGQGPEFLTYFNYEAQQDKSGLPNDRFSAERPEGSISTLTIQRTEQRDSAMYRCASSLTVNQPQHFGDGTRLSIL.

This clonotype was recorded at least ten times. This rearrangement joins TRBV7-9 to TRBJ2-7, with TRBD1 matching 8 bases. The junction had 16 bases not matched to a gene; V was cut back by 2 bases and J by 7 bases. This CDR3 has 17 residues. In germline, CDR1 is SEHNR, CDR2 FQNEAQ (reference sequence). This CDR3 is CASSLFPTRTGSLEQYV. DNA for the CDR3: TGTGCCAGCAGCTTATTTCCGACAAGGACAGGGTCACTTGAGCAGTACGTC.

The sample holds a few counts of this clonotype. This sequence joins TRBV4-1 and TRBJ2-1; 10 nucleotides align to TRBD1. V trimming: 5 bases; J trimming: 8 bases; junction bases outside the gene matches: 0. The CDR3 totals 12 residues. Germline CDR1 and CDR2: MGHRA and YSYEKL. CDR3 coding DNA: TGCGCCAGCAGCGACAGGGGGCATGAGCAGTTCTTC. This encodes CASSDRGHEQFF.

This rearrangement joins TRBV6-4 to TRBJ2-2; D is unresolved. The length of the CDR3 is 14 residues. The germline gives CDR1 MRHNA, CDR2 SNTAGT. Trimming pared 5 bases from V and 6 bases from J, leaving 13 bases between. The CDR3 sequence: CASSRVRDAGELFF. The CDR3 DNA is TGTGCCAGCAGTCGGGTCCGAGACGCCGGGGAGCTGTTTTTT.

The CDR3 nucleotides are TGTGCCAGCAGCTTAGCGGGCGGGGGGGCTCCCTACGAGCAGTACTTC. Amino acids: CASSLAGGGAPYEQYF. The chain is built from TRBV7-2 and TRBJ2-7, with TRBD2 matching over 9 bases. With V trimmed by 0 bases and J by 2 bases, 5 bases remained unmatched. The CDR3 spans 16 residues. CDR1 and CDR2 (germline): SGHTA, FQGNSA.

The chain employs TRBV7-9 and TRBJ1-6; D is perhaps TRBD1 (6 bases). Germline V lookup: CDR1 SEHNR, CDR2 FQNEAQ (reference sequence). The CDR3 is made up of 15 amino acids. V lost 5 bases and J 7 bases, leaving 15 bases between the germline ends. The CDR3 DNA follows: TGTGCCAGCAGCCGCCCGGGGGCTAAAAATTCACCCCTCCACTTT. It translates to CASSRPGAKNSPLHF.

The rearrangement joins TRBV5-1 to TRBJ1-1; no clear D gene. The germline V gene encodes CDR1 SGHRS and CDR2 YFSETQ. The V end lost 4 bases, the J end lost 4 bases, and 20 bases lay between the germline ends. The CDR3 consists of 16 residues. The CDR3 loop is CASSAATVTFGTEAFF. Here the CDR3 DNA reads TGCGCCAGCAGCGCCGCGACGGTTACCTTTGGCACTGAAGCTTTCTTT.

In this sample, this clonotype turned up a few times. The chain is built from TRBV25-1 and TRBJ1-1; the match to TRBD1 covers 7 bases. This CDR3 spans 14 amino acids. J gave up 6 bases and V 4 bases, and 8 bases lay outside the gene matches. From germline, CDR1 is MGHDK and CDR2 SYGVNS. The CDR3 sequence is CASSAQGDSAEAFF. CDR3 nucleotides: TGTGCCAGCAGTGCCCAGGGGGACTCGGCTGAAGCTTTCTTT.

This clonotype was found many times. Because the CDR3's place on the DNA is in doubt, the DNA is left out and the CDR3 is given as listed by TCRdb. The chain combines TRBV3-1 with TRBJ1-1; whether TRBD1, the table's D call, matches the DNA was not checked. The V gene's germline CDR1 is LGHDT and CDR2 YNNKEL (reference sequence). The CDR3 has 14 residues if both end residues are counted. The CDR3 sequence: CASSPLRAGGEAFF.

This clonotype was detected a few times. CDR3 residues: CASSYSGSQGWEQYF. In DNA form, the CDR3 reads TGTGCCAGCAGTTACTCTGGCTCCCAAGGGTGGGAGCAGTACTTC. V and J are TRBV6-5 and TRBJ2-7; unclear D gene. Trimming took off 0 bases at V and 7 bases at J, with 16 bases between the two ends. The germline V gene encodes CDR1 MNHEY and CDR2 SVGAGI. The CDR3 spans 15 residues.

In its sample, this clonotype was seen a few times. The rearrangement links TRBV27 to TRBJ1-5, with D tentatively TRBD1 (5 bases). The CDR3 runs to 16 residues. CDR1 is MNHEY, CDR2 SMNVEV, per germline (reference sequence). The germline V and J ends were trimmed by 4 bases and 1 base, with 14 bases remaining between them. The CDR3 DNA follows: TGTGCCAGCAGTTCCCTGGGGCAGCTAAGCAATCAGCCCCAGCATTTT. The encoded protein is CASSSLGQLSNQPQHF.

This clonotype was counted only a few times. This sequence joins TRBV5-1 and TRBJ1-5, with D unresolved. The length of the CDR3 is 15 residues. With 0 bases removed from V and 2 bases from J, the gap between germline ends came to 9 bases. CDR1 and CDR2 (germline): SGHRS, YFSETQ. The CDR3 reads CASSLEPAGNQPQHF. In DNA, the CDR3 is TGCGCCAGCAGCTTGGAACCGGCAGGCAATCAGCCCCAGCATTTT.

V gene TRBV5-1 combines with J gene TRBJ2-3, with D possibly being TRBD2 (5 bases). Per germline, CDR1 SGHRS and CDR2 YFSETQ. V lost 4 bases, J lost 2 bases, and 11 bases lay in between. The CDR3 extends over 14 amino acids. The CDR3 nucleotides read TGCGCCAGCAGCACCGGACTCCTCACAGATACGCAGTATTTT. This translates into CASSTGLLTDTQYF.

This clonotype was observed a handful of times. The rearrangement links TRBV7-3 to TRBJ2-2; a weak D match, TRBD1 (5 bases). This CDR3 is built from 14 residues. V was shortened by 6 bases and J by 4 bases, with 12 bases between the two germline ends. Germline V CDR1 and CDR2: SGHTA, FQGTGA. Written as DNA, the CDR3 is TGTGCCAGCAGGCCGGACATCGGCACCGGGGAGCTGTTTTTT. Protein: CASRPDIGTGELFF. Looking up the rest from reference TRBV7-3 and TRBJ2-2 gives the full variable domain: GAGVSQTPSNKVTEKGKYVELRCDPISGHTALYWYRQSLGQGPEFLIYFQGTGAADDSGLPNDRFFAVRPEGSVSTLKIQRTERGDSAVYLCASRPDIGTGELFFGEGSRLTVL.

The CDR3 DNA reads as TGTGCCAGCAATGACGTGGGGACCCAGTACTTC. It codes for CASNDVGTQYF. The J gene is TRBJ2-5, the V gene TRBV7-9; D is uncertain. There are 11 residues in the CDR3. CDR1 and CDR2 (germline): SEHNR, FQNEAQ (reference sequence). V gave up 7 bases and J gave up 7 bases, with 10 bases separating them.

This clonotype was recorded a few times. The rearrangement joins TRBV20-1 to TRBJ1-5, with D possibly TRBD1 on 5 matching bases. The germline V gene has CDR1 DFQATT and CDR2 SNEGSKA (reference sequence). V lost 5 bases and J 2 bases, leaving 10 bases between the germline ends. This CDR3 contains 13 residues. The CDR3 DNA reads TGCAGTGCTCTCGGGGGGGGCAATCAGCCCCAGCATTTT. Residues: CSALGGGNQPQHF.

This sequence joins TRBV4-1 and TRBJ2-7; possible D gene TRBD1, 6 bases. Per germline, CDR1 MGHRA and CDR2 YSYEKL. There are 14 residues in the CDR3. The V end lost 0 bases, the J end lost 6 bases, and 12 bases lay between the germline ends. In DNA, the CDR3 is TGCGCCAGCAGCCAAGATCTTACAGGGCGCGAGCAGTACTTC. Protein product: CASSQDLTGREQYF.

CDR3 sequence: CASSTAYEQYF. As DNA, the CDR3 is TGTGCCAGCAGTACTGCCTACGAGCAGTACTTC. The chain couples TRBV6-2 or TRBV6-3 to TRBJ2-7; D is unresolved. V dropped 5 bases and J dropped 2 bases, with 4 bases sitting between them. Germline CDR1 is MNHEY and CDR2 is SVGEGT. The CDR3 length is 11 residues.

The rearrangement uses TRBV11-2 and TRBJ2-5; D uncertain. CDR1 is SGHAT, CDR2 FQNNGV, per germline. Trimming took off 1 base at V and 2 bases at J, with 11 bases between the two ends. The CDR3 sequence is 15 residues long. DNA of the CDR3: TGTGCCAGCAGCTTAGGCAGCCGGGTGCAAGAGACCCAGTACTTC. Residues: CASSLGSRVQETQYF.

CDR3 sequence (DNA): TGTGCCAGCAGCTGGACTAGCGGGGCCTACAATGAGCAGTTCTTC. This codes for CASSWTSGAYNEQFF. The chain employs TRBV7-2 and TRBJ2-1, with 12 positions matching TRBD2. The V gene's germline CDR1 is SGHTA and CDR2 FQGNSA. This CDR3 spans 15 amino acids. The ends lost 4 bases at V and 2 bases at J; junction bases unmatched: 0.